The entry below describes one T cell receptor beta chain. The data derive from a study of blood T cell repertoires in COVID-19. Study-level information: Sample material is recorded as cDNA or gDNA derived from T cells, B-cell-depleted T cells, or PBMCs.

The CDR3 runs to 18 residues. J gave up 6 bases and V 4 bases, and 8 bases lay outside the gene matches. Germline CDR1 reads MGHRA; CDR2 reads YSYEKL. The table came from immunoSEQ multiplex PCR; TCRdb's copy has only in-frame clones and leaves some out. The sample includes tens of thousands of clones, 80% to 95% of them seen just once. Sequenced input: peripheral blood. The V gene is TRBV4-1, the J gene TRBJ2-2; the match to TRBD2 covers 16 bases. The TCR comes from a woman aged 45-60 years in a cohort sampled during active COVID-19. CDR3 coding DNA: TGCGCCAGCAGCCCCTTGGGAGGGACTAGCGGGAGGGCCGGGGAGCTGTTTTTT. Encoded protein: CASSPLGGTSGRAGELFF.